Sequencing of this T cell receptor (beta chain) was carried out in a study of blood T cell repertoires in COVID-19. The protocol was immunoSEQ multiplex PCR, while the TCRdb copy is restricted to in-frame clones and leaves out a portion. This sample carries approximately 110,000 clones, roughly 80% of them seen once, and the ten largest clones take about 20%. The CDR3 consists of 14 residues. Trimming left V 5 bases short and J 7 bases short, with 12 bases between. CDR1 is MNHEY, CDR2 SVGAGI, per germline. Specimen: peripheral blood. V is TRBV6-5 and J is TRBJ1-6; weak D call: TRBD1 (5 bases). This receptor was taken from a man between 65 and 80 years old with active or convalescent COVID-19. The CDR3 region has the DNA TGTGCCAGCAGTCCGGGACGGGGGAATTCACCCCTCCACTTT. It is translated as CASSPGRGNSPLHF.